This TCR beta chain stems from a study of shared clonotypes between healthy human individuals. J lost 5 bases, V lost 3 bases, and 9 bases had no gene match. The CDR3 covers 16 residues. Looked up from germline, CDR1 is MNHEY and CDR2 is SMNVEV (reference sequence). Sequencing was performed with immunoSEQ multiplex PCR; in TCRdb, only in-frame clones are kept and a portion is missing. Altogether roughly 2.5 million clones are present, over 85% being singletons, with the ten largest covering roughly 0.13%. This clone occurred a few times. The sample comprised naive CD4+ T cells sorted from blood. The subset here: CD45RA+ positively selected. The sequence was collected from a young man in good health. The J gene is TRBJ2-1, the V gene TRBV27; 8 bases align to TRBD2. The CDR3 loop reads CASSFWLAGDNNEQFF. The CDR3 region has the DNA TGTGCCAGCAGTTTCTGGCTAGCGGGCGATAACAATGAGCAGTTCTTC.